This T cell receptor beta chain was captured in a study of blood T cell repertoires in COVID-19. Overall study context: From T cells, B-cell-depleted T cells, or PBMCs came the material, which was cDNA or gDNA.

Method: immunoSEQ multiplex PCR; TCRdb's copy keeps in-frame clones and lacks some. The sample lists under 300,000 clones; approximately 86% were seen once. CDR1 SEHNR and CDR2 FQNEAQ come from the germline V gene (reference sequence). The CDR3 covers 16 residues. The germline V and J ends were trimmed by 5 bases and 3 bases, with 19 bases remaining between them. Sequenced sample: peripheral blood. The rearrangement joins TRBV7-9 to TRBJ1-2; TRBD1 might be the D (5 bases). The origin of this receptor is an older woman with active or convalescent COVID-19. The CDR3 sequence is CASSQGSRVGDYGYTF. The CDR3 DNA reads as TGTGCCAGCAGCCAAGGAAGCAGGGTAGGGGACTATGGCTACACCTTC.